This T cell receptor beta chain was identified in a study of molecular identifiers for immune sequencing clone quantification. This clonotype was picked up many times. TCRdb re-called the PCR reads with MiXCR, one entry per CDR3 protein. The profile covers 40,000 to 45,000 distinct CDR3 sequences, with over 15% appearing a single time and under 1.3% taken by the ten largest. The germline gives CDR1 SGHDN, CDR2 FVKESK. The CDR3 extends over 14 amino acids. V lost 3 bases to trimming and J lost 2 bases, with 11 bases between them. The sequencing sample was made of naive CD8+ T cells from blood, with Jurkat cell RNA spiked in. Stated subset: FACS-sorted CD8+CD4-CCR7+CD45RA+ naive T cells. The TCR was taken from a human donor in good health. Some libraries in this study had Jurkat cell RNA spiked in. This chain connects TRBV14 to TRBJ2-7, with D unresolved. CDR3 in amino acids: CASSHDAIAYEQYF. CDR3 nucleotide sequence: TGTGCCAGCAGCCACGACGCCATTGCCTACGAGCAGTACTTC.